This T cell receptor beta chain was identified during a study of cytomegalovirus exposure and HLA in healthy donors. General study points: A prior analysis recorded that most TCR beta V segments were productive about 90% or about 30% of the time. HLA-A and HLA-B allele assignments for most subjects were reportedly predicted accurately using TCR beta sequences.

This PCR relied on a set of 60 Vbeta primers and 13 Jbeta primers. Sequenced by immunoSEQ multiplex PCR; TCRdb stores in-frame clones only, minus some. The sample lists 100,000 to 150,000 clones, approximately 80% occurring once. The CDR3 is 17 residues long. Trimming cost V 5 bases and J 6 bases; bases outside gene matches: 9. Germline CDR1 is LNHDA and CDR2 is SQIVND (reference sequence). About this clone itself: Its antigen is as yet unknown.

The chain combines TRBV19 with TRBJ2-2; TRBD2 matches at 13 bases. The sequenced material came from PBMCs. This clonotype originated in a man in his fifties or sixties in good health and CMV-seropositive. The CDR3, as DNA: TGTGCCAGTAGTTCGCCCCTAGGACTAGCGGGAGCCGGGGAGCTGTTTTTT. This codes for CASSSPLGLAGAGELFF.